The 20 T cell receptor beta chains given below trace back to one sample, sequenced in a study of metastatic and nonmetastatic thyroid tumors. TCRdb re-called the PCR reads through MiXCR. The sample holds around 22,000 clones, roughly 18% seen once. Thyroid surgery was performed in patients who had received no treatment beforehand. Sample: adjacent normal tissue. These receptors all come from a male donor with papillary thyroid cancer or a benign thyroid nodule (not recorded which). Some clones in this sample may be carry-over from other donors' samples.

This clone came up many times. The chain is built from TRBV13 and TRBJ1-1, with a tentative D call TRBD1 (6 bases). CDR1 PRHDT and CDR2 FYEKMQ come from the germline V gene (reference sequence). Trimming took 0 bases from V and 4 from J, leaving 9 bases between them. CDR3 length equals 14 residues. This chain's CDR3 is CASSLGRGFTEAFF. The CDR3 nucleotides are TGTGCCAGCAGCTTAGGGAGGGGGTTCACTGAAGCTTTCTTT.

This clone appeared a few times. The chain couples TRBV28 to TRBJ2-5, with D hard to call. This CDR3 contains 15 residues. V lost 4 bases to trimming and J lost 5 bases, with 17 bases between them. In germline, CDR1 is MDHEN, CDR2 SYDVKM. In DNA form, the CDR3 reads TGTGCCAGCAGTTCCGACCAAAGGGCTAAGGAGACCCAGTACTTC. Amino acid sequence: CASSSDQRAKETQYF.

By its share, this clone is medium-sized. The rearrangement uses TRBV27 and TRBJ2-7; 8 positions match TRBD1. CDR3 length: 14 residues. Germline assignment: CDR1 MNHEY and CDR2 SMNVEV (reference sequence). Losses at the gene ends were 4 bases for V and 5 bases for J; bases not matched to a gene: 7. CDR3 nucleotides: TGTGCCAGCAGTTCCCCCCGGACAGGGAACGAGCAGTACTTC. Protein sequence: CASSSPRTGNEQYF.

There are many counts of this clone. The junction differs from germline at one of its ends, possibly a read error. The V gene is TRBV6-1, the J gene TRBJ2-6; no definite D call. The V gene's germline CDR1 is MNHNS and CDR2 SASEGT. This CDR3 is built from 9 residues. The CDR3: CASGNFFIF. In nucleotides, the CDR3 is TGTGCCAGCGGAAACTTTTTCATTTTC.

This clone was observed at least ten times. This chain uses TRBV5-1 with TRBJ1-5; 7 positions match TRBD1. CDR1 and CDR2 (germline): SGHRS, YFSETQ. The V gene end was trimmed by 5 bases and the J gene end by 0 bases; junction bases not matched to a gene: 8. There are 16 residues in the CDR3. This CDR3 is CASSPTGDLSNQPQHF. Written as DNA, the CDR3 is TGCGCCAGCAGTCCAACAGGGGATCTTAGCAATCAGCCCCAGCATTTT. Complete variable domain (other parts from reference TRBV5-1 and TRBJ1-5): KAGVTQTPRYLIKTRGQQVTLSCSPISGHRSVSWYQQTPGQGLQFLFEYFSETQRNKGNFPGRFSGRQFSNSRSEMNVSTLELGDSALYLCASSPTGDLSNQPQHFGDGTRLSIL.

The chain is built from TRBV12-2 and TRBJ1-5; the table's D call TRBD1 went unverified against the DNA. TRBV12-2 counts as a pseudogene. The CDR3 is 16 residues long. The CDR3 loop is CASRPLLCAGDQPQHF. The CDR3 nucleotides are TGTGCAAGTCGCCCACTACTTTGTGCAGGGGATCAGCCCCAGCATTTT.

This sequence joins TRBV20-1 and TRBJ2-7; D is ambiguous. The V end lost 3 bases, the J end lost 5 bases, and 11 bases lay between the germline ends. The length of the CDR3 is 12 residues. CDR1 is DFQATT and CDR2 is SNEGSKA in the germline V gene (reference sequence). In nucleotides, the CDR3 is TGCAGTGCTAGGTCGGATTGGAACGAGCAGTACTTC. It encodes CSARSDWNEQYF.

The chain has TRBV6-5 and TRBJ1-3; 9 nucleotides agree with TRBD1. Germline V gives CDR1 MNHEY, CDR2 SVGAGI. With V trimmed by 4 bases and J by 4 bases, 8 bases remained unmatched. This CDR3 spans 16 amino acids. CDR3: CASSSGTGTTGNTIYF. The CDR3 DNA sequence: TGTGCCAGCAGTTCCGGGACAGGGACTACCGGAAACACCATATATTTT.

At least ten counts were recorded for this clone. V and J are TRBV9 and TRBJ2-5, with a tentative D call TRBD1 (7 bases). Germline assignment: CDR1 SGDLS and CDR2 YYNGEE. The CDR3 covers 15 residues. Trimming took off 3 bases at V and 2 bases at J, with 14 bases between the two ends. CDR3 nucleotides: TGTGCCAGCAGCGGGCGACAGGGAGGTCAAGAGACCCAGTACTTC. Translation gives CASSGRQGGQETQYF.

This clone was counted only a few times. The genes are TRBV24-1 and TRBJ2-5; D not resolved. V was pared by 7 bases and J by 7 bases, with 18 bases between. Germline-derived CDR1 and CDR2 are KGHDR and SFDVKD. The CDR3 runs to 14 residues. The CDR3 protein is CATSDPVTPGTQYF. Written as DNA, the CDR3 is TGTGCCACCAGCGACCCCGTTACCCCGGGGACCCAGTACTTC.

In the case of this clone: One end of the junction fails to match germline, which may point to a read error. The genes are TRBV7-9 and TRBJ1-1, with D possibly matching TRBD1 (5 bases). Germline CDR1 reads SEHNR; CDR2 reads FQNEAQ (reference sequence). The CDR3 covers 15 residues. CDR3 in DNA: TGCGCCAGCAGCTACCTAGGGGTAAGGGGTACAATAGCTTCCTTT. This encodes CASSYLGVRGTIASF.

This clone was found a few times. This chain links TRBV4-1 with TRBJ1-1; 8 nucleotides line up with TRBD1. V shed 3 bases and J 3 bases; nucleotides not matched to a gene: 9. The CDR3 runs 16 residues. Germline CDR1 reads MGHRA; CDR2 reads YSYEKL. Written as DNA, the CDR3 is TGCGCCAGCAGCCAGAGTAGGACAGGGCTTTACACTGAAGCTTTCTTT. Translating it yields CASSQSRTGLYTEAFF.

V usage is TRBV10-1 and J usage is TRBJ2-7, with D tentatively TRBD2 (7 bases). Trimming cost V 2 bases and J 0 bases, with 11 bases left between them. The CDR3 is made up of 15 amino acids. Germline CDR1 and CDR2: WNHNN and SYGVQD (reference sequence). The CDR3 here is CASSEAGAFSYEQYV. The CDR3 DNA sequence: TGCGCCAGCAGTGAGGCGGGGGCCTTCTCCTACGAGCAGTACGTC.

The chain has TRBV20-1 and TRBJ2-7; D is possibly TRBD1 or TRBD2 (5 bases each). V was clipped by 4 bases and J by 12 bases, with 13 bases between them. This CDR3 is built from 10 residues. Germline CDR1 DFQATT, CDR2 SNEGSKA (reference sequence). The CDR3 loop is CSAKGPGSYF. The CDR3 DNA reads TGCAGTGCTAAGGGGCCGGGGTCGTACTTC.

This clone was picked up many times. The chain has TRBV16 and TRBJ2-2; perhaps TRBD1 as D (5 bases). Germline V gene data show CDR1 as KGHSY and CDR2 as FQNENV. CDR3 length: 13 residues. Trimming stripped 2 bases from V and 7 bases from J, with 8 bases between. The CDR3 DNA follows: TGTGCCAGCAGCCAAAGGGGTGACGGGGAGCTGTTTTTT. Encoded protein: CASSQRGDGELFF.

There are a few counts of this clone. The rearrangement links TRBV6-2 or TRBV6-3 to TRBJ2-7; D not certain. Deletions cut 6 bases from V and 4 bases from J, with 19 bases between. The CDR3 runs 15 residues. Germline assignment: CDR1 MNHEY and CDR2 SVGEGT. The CDR3 region has the DNA TGTGCCAGCAGCATTAGGGCTACAGCATTATACGAGCAGTACTTC. Translation: CASSIRATALYEQYF.

This clone has at least ten counts. The V gene is TRBV7-9, the J gene TRBJ2-7; D remains unclear. V was cut by 4 bases and J by 2 bases, with 18 bases left in between. The CDR3 runs 16 residues. Germline-derived CDR1 and CDR2 are SEHNR and FQNEAQ (reference sequence). CDR3 sequence (DNA): TGTGCCAGCAGCTCCCGAAGCCTTACCTTAACCTACGAGCAGTACTTC. Translating gives CASSSRSLTLTYEQYF.

This chain joins TRBV7-2 and TRBJ2-3, with D possibly matching TRBD2 (5 bases). The V gene lost 2 bases and the J gene lost 0 bases, with 27 bases spanning the gap. The CDR3 has 21 amino acids. Germline lookup yields CDR1 SGHTA and CDR2 FQGNSA. CDR3 protein: CASSLLGRLANPQTSTDTQYF. In DNA, the CDR3 is TGTGCCAGCAGCTTATTGGGTCGGCTAGCCAACCCCCAAACTAGCACAGATACGCAGTATTTT.

This clone appeared many times. The J gene is TRBJ2-5, the V gene TRBV7-2; either TRBD1 or TRBD2 may supply D (7 bases each). Trimming shortened V by 1 base and J by 5 bases, and 17 bases separated the two germline ends. CDR3 length: 16 residues. CDR1 and CDR2 from the germline V gene are SGHTA and FQGNSA. CDR3 bases: TGTGCCAGCAGCTTAGGGGGAGGGGGCAGGAGGGAGACCCAGTACTTC. Translated: CASSLGGGGRRETQYF.

In its sample, this clone ranks as medium-sized. The CDR3 here is CASSTRQGPSYEQYV. The CDR3 bases are TGCGCCAGCAGTACCCGACAGGGGCCATCCTACGAGCAGTACGTC. V gene TRBV10-1 combines with J gene TRBJ2-7, with 8 bases that match TRBD1. The CDR3 sequence is 15 residues long. The J segment lost 1 base and the V segment lost 5 bases, leaving 7 bases of the junction unmatched. Germline lookup yields CDR1 WNHNN and CDR2 SYGVQD (reference sequence).